This TCR beta chain was obtained from a study of shared clonotypes between healthy human individuals. Whole-study results and caveats: Across a handful of donors, naive CD4 shared around 5.1%, naive CD8 3% to 3.5%, memory CD4 roughly 2.1%, memory CD8 about 0.4%. Blood was the sole source, and tissue repertoires probably differ.

V gave up 0 bases and J gave up 5 bases, with 13 bases separating them. The CDR3 is 16 amino acids. Germline lookup yields CDR1 LGHNA and CDR2 YSLEER. DNA at 150 to 200 ng, 25,000 to 30,000 T cell genomes, went into sorted-subset replicate PCRs. Method: immunoSEQ multiplex PCR; TCRdb's copy keeps in-frame clones and lacks some. Counted here are about 1.1 million clones, approximately 78% occurring once; the ten biggest clones make up 0.5% to 0.65%. Both subsets, CD45RA+ naive and CD45RA-negative memory, were split from the CD4+ cells. About this clone: The target antigen is unknown. Within the sample, other DNA sequences also encode this same CDR3.

The rearrangement joins TRBV4-3 to TRBJ2-2; no definite D call. Sequencing used memory CD4+ T cells from PBMCs. Subset of the sample: CD45RA-negative fraction. This sequence was found in a young man in good health. Some clones in this sample may be carry-over from other donors' samples. This CDR3 reads CASSQDVGGETGELFF. The CDR3 bases are TGCGCCAGCAGCCAAGATGTTGGTGGAGAGACCGGGGAGCTGTTTTTT.